The rows below give T cell receptor beta chains drawn from one sample of a study of blood T cell repertoires in COVID-19. This table comes from immunoSEQ multiplex PCR, and its TCRdb copy is limited to in-frame clones, with some not included. The sample includes around 24,000 clones, roughly 89% of them seen just once. The source material was peripheral blood. The receptors come from a woman aged 55-69 years with active COVID-19. CDR3s leave out the opening cysteine and the closing phenylalanine or tryptophan. The order of the fields is V gene, D gene, J gene, CDR3 protein. D genes are given only for firm matches.

>TRBV3-1/TRBV3-2|TRBD2|TRBJ2-7
ASSLGLAVEQY
>TRBV5-1|TRBD2|TRBJ2-3
ASSGTSGVSTDTQY
>TRBV11-2|NA|TRBJ2-3
ASRLATSTDTQY
>TRBV5-1|NA|TRBJ2-1
ASSPSASRAHNEQF
>TRBV6-6|NA|TRBJ1-5
ASQGQDQPQH
>TRBV3-1/TRBV3-2|NA|TRBJ1-1
ASSESRGSTEAF
>TRBV6-2/TRBV6-3|NA|TRBJ2-5
ASSLNRQYTQETQY
>TRBV6-5|NA|TRBJ2-2
ASSTGTLTGELF
>TRBV14|NA|TRBJ2-2
ASSLPGAGELF
>TRBV19|TRBD2|TRBJ2-7
ASSIGLAGEQY
>TRBV7-2|TRBD1|TRBJ2-1
ASSTWTGPYNEQF
>TRBV5-6|NA|TRBJ2-7
ASSPLRERAPYEQY
>TRBV4-3|TRBD1|TRBJ2-7
ASSQGTGEYEQY
>TRBV14|TRBD2|TRBJ2-2
ASSRRLASGDRDTGELF
>TRBV24-1|TRBD1|TRBJ2-5
ATSDPRGTGSLGETQY
>TRBV1|NA|TRBJ2-1
TSSLGNPGIHEQF
>TRBV11-2|TRBD2|TRBJ2-2
ASSLEASGRFGELF
>TRBV4-3|NA|TRBJ2-2
ASSQDGATGELF
>TRBV19|TRBD1|TRBJ1-1
ASSKLPGQANTEAF
>TRBV16|TRBD1|TRBJ1-5
ASSQVRATGAPGHQPQH
>TRBV19|NA|TRBJ2-1
ASSSRLGSYNEQF
>TRBV2|TRBD2|TRBJ2-7
ASRRGSGSYEQY
>TRBV28|NA|TRBJ1-2
ASTPDSNYGYT
>TRBV27|TRBD1|TRBJ1-4
ASSPTGEGEKLF
>TRBV9|NA|TRBJ1-6
ASSTYGRASRNSPLH
>TRBV27|TRBD2|TRBJ2-5
ASSGGRETQY
>TRBV7-6|TRBD2|TRBJ2-7
ASSLGGTSVYEQY
>TRBV30|TRBD1|TRBJ1-2
AWSPGQGGYT
>TRBV5-1|TRBD1|TRBJ1-5
ASKAGGGNQPQH
>TRBV30|TRBD2|TRBJ2-7
AWSIAGLSSYEQY
>TRBV27|TRBD1|TRBJ2-3
ASSTAGTGIGTDTQY
>TRBV5-1|NA|TRBJ2-3
ASSYYFLHTDTQY
>TRBV27|TRBD1|TRBJ2-1
ARGQVYNEQF
>TRBV21-1|NA|TRBJ2-7
ASSKGGGPDSYEQY
>TRBV20-1|NA|TRBJ2-1
SASSGDFGPF
>TRBV18|NA|TRBJ1-1
ASSRIGNWDTEAF
>TRBV9|NA|TRBJ2-7
ASSATGTTPEEQY
>TRBV7-9|TRBD1|TRBJ1-2
AVPWDRERVVGGYT
>TRBV19|TRBD1|TRBJ1-2
ASSMPGGYGYT
>TRBV5-1|NA|TRBJ2-5
ASSLGREETQY
>TRBV5-1|TRBD2|TRBJ2-7
ASSTQGLAGGEQY
>TRBV25-1|NA|TRBJ2-2
ASSPGFTGELF
>TRBV27|TRBD2|TRBJ2-7
ASSPSGRSYEQY
>TRBV12-3/TRBV12-4|NA|TRBJ2-1
ASSSSGVEQF
>TRBV4-1|TRBD2|TRBJ2-1
ASSPRLAGKAYNEQF
>TRBV4-1|NA|TRBJ2-3
ASSQPARDSRNTQY
>TRBV6-5|NA|TRBJ2-7
ASSGSWRVYEQY
>TRBV2|NA|TRBJ1-1
ASSEWGGRASRTEAF
>TRBV29-1|TRBD2|TRBJ2-1
SVWTSGSVTYNEQF
>TRBV5-1|NA|TRBJ2-3
ASSLAGTSTQY
>TRBV7-2|TRBD2|TRBJ2-3
ASSFRSGSNTDTQY
>TRBV25-1|NA|TRBJ2-1
ASSEYRDGSGNEQF
>TRBV5-4|TRBD2|TRBJ2-2
ASSPGLAGAGELF
>TRBV7-2|TRBD1|TRBJ1-6
ASSLGTGANSPLH
>TRBV19|TRBD2|TRBJ2-1
ASSKGGLADRSYNEQF